The rows below give T cell receptor beta chains drawn from one sample of a study of T cell responses to AZD1222 COVID-19 vaccine. Assay: immunoSEQ multiplex PCR; the TCRdb copy retains only in-frame clones and omits some. The repertoire holds roughly 180,000 clones, with roughly nine tenths as singletons. The sequencing here drew on peripheral blood, taken on day 0 of AZD1222 vaccination. These receptors all stem from an adult in good health. CDR3s include the opening cysteine and the closing phenylalanine or tryptophan. The order of the fields is CDR3 DNA, CDR3 protein, J gene, V gene, D gene, clone size. The D gene is left open where the match is weak. Clone size is stated in some rows and not others, as once, few, many or a class when expanded.

TGTGCCAGCAGTTTAGTGGGGGAGACGGCTGGTTCCTTT | CASSLVGETAGSF | TRBJ1-3 | TRBV6-5 | - | -
TGTGCCAGCTCACCCTCGTCGGCGGAGACCCAGTACTTC | CASSPSSAETQYF | TRBJ2-5 | TRBV18 | - | -
TGCAGCGTTGTAGCGGGGGGTGGAGATACGCAGTATTTT | CSVVAGGGDTQYF | TRBJ2-3 | TRBV29-1 | TRBD2 | -
TGCGCCAGCAGCCAAGAACCCCCGGGGGGCTGGGCTCTCACCGGGGAGCTGTTTTTT | CASSQEPPGGWALTGELFF | TRBJ2-2 | TRBV4-3 | - | -
TGCAGCGTTGCTTTGAGACAGGGGAGGGCCGGGGAGCTGTTTTTT | CSVALRQGRAGELFF | TRBJ2-2 | TRBV29-1 | - | -
TGCGCCAGCAGCCAAGAAGTCGGGGGGCCTTCCTACGAGCAGTACTTC | CASSQEVGGPSYEQYF | TRBJ2-7 | TRBV4-1 | - | -
TGTGCCAGCAATGCTGTTGGTGGCTACACCTTC | CASNAVGGYTF | TRBJ1-2 | TRBV6-4 | - | -
TGCGCCAGCAGCTTTAGGAGACAGGTCCCAGATACGCAGTATTTT | CASSFRRQVPDTQYF | TRBJ2-3 | TRBV5-1 | - | -
TGTGCCAGCAGCCTACACGGGGGGGCGGGTTCAGATACGCAGTATTTT | CASSLHGGAGSDTQYF | TRBJ2-3 | TRBV5-4 | TRBD2 | few
TGTGCCAGCAGCCAAGATCGAAAAGCGGGGGGCGGGAATCAGCCCCAGCATTTT | CASSQDRKAGGGNQPQHF | TRBJ1-5 | TRBV4-2 | - | -
TGTGCCAGCAGCCCCGGGACAGGGGGCAATCAGCCCCAGCATTTT | CASSPGTGGNQPQHF | TRBJ1-5 | TRBV2 | TRBD1 | few
TGTGCCAGCAGTTACTCGCAAACCGGGGAGCTGTTTTTT | CASSYSQTGELFF | TRBJ2-2 | TRBV6-5 | - | -
TGCGCCAGCAGCCAAGACCCGGGAATGAACACTGAAGCTTTCTTT | CASSQDPGMNTEAFF | TRBJ1-1 | TRBV4-1 | - | -
TGTGCCTGGAGTGTACTAACAGGGAGATTCACAGATACGCAGTATTTT | CAWSVLTGRFTDTQYF | TRBJ2-3 | TRBV30 | - | -
TGTGCCAGCAGTGCGAATAGGCCCGGTGAGGGAAACACCATATATTTT | CASSANRPGEGNTIYF | TRBJ1-3 | TRBV6-1 | - | -
TGTGCCAGCAGCCAAGCGACAGTCTCTAATGAAAAACTGTTTTTT | CASSQATVSNEKLFF | TRBJ1-4 | TRBV3-1/TRBV3-2 | - | few
TGTGCCAGCAGCTCCCGACAGGTTTTCTACGAGCAGTACTTC | CASSSRQVFYEQYF | TRBJ2-7 | TRBV13 | - | -